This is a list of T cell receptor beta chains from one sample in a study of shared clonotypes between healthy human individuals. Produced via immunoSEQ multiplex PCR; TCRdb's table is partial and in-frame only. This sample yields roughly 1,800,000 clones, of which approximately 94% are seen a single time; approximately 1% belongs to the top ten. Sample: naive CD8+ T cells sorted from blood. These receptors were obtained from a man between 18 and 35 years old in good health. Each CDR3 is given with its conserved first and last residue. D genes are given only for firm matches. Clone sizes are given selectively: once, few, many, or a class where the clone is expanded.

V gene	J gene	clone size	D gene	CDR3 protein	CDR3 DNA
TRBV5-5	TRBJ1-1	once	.	CASSLGDHYEAFF	TGTGCCAGCAGCTTGGGGGACCATTATGAAGCTTTCTTT
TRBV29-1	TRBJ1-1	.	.	CSVDNWGTEAFF	TGCAGCGTTGATAATTGGGGCACTGAAGCTTTCTTT
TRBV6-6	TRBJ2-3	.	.	CASSYSIRDPTDTQYF	TGTGCCAGCAGTTACTCGATAAGGGACCCCACAGATACGCAGTATTTT
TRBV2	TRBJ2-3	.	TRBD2	CASSEPRERGADTQYF	TGTGCCAGCAGTGAACCCCGGGAGCGGGGGGCAGATACGCAGTATTTT
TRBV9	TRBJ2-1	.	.	CASSATGVSYNEQFF	TGTGCCAGCAGCGCAACGGGAGTATCGTACAATGAGCAGTTCTTC
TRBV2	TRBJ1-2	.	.	CASSGDNGVGGYGYTF	TGTGCCAGCAGTGGGGACAACGGGGTCGGTGGCTATGGCTACACCTTC
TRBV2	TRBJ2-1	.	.	CASSESLFYNEQFF	TGTGCCAGCAGTGAATCCCTTTTCTACAATGAGCAGTTCTTC
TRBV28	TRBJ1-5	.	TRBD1	CASSFQGQGNQPQHF	TGTGCCAGCAGTTTTCAAGGACAGGGCAATCAGCCCCAGCATTTT
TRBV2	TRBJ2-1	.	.	CATEGDNEQFF	TGTGCCACCGAAGGGGACAATGAGCAGTTCTTC
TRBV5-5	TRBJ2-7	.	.	CASSLGFGMGNEQYF	TGTGCCAGCAGCTTGGGGTTCGGGATGGGGAACGAGCAGTACTTC
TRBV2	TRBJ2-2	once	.	CASSIHDGNTGELFF	TGTGCCAGCAGTATCCATGACGGGAACACCGGGGAGCTGTTTTTT
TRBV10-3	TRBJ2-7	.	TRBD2	CASYSPAGDEQYF	TGTGCCTCCTACAGCCCGGCGGGAGACGAGCAGTACTTC
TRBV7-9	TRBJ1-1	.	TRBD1	CASSFAGQGNTEAFF	TGTGCCAGCAGCTTCGCGGGACAGGGAAACACTGAAGCTTTCTTT
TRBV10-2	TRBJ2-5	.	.	CASSGQGGPKGTQYF	TGCGCCAGCAGTGGACAGGGAGGTCCAAAGGGGACCCAGTACTTC
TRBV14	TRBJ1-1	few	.	CASSQVWGSEAFF	TGTGCCAGCAGCCAAGTTTGGGGATCTGAAGCTTTCTTT
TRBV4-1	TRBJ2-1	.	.	CASSQVPGGNYNEQFF	TGCGCCAGCAGCCAAGTCCCCGGGGGCAACTACAATGAGCAGTTCTTC
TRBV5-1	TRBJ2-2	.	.	CASSFAGELFF	TGCGCCAGCAGCTTTGCTGGGGAGCTGTTTTTT
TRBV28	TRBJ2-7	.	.	CASSLRGSIYEQYF	TGTGCCAGCAGTTTAAGGGGGAGCATCTACGAGCAGTACTTC
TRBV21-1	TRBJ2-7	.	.	CASSAHYF	TGTGCCAGCAGCGCGCACTACTTC
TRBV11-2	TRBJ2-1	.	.	CASSHAWSSYNEQFF	TGTGCCAGCAGCCATGCGTGGTCGTCCTACAATGAGCAGTTCTTC
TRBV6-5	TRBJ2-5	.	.	CASSYSGGRETQYF	TGTGCCAGCAGTTACTCCGGGGGGCGGGAGACCCAGTACTTC
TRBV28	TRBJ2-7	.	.	CASSFPPLGNSYEQYF	TGTGCCAGCAGTTTCCCGCCTTTAGGGAACTCCTACGAGCAGTACTTC
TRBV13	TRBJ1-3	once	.	CASSPESSSGNTIYF	TGTGCCAGCAGCCCGGAGTCCAGCTCTGGAAACACCATATATTTT
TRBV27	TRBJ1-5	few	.	CASSSTPEQPQHF	TGTGCCAGCAGCAGCACCCCTGAACAGCCCCAGCATTTT
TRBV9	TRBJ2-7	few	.	CASSVSAGNYEQYF	TGTGCCAGCAGCGTATCGGCAGGGAACTACGAGCAGTACTTC
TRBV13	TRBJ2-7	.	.	CASSLKGGRTYEQYF	TGTGCCAGCAGCCTAAAGGGAGGCAGAACCTACGAGCAGTACTTC
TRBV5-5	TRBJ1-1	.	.	CASTAGTVEAFF	TGTGCCAGCACAGCGGGGACGGTTGAAGCTTTCTTT
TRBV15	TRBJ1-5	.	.	CATSSGQTLNQPQHF	TGTGCCACCAGCAGTGGACAGACCCTCAATCAGCCCCAGCATTTT